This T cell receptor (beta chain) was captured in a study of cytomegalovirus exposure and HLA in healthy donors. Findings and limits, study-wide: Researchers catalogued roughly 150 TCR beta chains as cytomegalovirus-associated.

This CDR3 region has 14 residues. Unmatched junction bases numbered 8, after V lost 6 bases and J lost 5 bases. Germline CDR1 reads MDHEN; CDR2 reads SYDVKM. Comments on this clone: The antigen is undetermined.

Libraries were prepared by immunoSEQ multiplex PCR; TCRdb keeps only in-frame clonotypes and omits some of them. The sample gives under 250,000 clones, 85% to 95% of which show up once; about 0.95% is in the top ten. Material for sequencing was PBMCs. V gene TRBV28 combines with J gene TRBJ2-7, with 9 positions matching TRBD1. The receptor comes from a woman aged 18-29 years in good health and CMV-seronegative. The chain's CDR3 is CASSPGTGFNEQYF. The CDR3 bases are TGTGCCAGCAGCCCCGGGACAGGGTTTAACGAGCAGTACTTC.